The 31 T cell receptor beta chains listed next were all sequenced from one sample in a study of blood T cell repertoires in COVID-19. Libraries were prepared by immunoSEQ multiplex PCR; TCRdb keeps only in-frame clonotypes and omits some of them. The table lists under 250,000 clones, roughly 88% of them singletons. Sequences were obtained from peripheral blood. These TCRs come from a woman aged 25 to 39 with COVID-19, enrolled during active disease.

This sequence joins TRBV15 and TRBJ2-5; 16 nucleotides match TRBD2. The junction had 14 bases not matched to a gene; V was cut back by 3 bases and J by 1 base. This CDR3 has 21 residues. Germline CDR1 LNHNV, CDR2 YYDKDF (reference sequence). The CDR3 here is CATSRGNAGTSGRVFQETQYF. CDR3 bases: TGTGCCACCAGCAGGGGTAACGCCGGGACTAGCGGGAGGGTTTTCCAAGAGACCCAGTACTTC.

This clone was seen a few times. V and J are TRBV5-1 and TRBJ2-1; maybe TRBD1 (7 bases). Germline V CDR1 and CDR2: SGHRS, YFSETQ. The V and J ends lost 0 bases and 9 bases respectively, with 16 bases between them. The CDR3 contains 15 residues. The CDR3 reads CASSLVQGGEGEQFF. The CDR3 DNA sequence: TGCGCCAGCAGCTTGGTTCAGGGGGGCGAAGGTGAGCAGTTCTTC. Full variable domain (rest looked up from reference TRBV5-1 and TRBJ2-1): KAGVTQTPRYLIKTRGQQVTLSCSPISGHRSVSWYQQTPGQGLQFLFEYFSETQRNKGNFPGRFSGRQFSNSRSEMNVSTLELGDSALYLCASSLVQGGEGEQFFGPGTRLTVL.

J is TRBJ2-3 and V is TRBV7-6; 8 bases are a match to TRBD2. Germline lookup yields CDR1 SGHVS and CDR2 FNYEAQ. V was clipped by 4 bases and J by 0 bases; unmatched bases: 9. The CDR3 covers 17 residues. The CDR3 sequence: CASSSRGLASSTDTQYF. The CDR3 coding sequence is TGTGCCAGCAGCTCTCGTGGACTAGCCTCTAGCACAGATACGCAGTATTTT.

This clone appeared a single time. This sequence joins TRBV7-2 and TRBJ2-7; D might be TRBD2 (5 bases). CDR3 size: 12 residues. V was trimmed by 5 bases and J by 5 bases, leaving 10 bases between them. From germline, CDR1 is SGHTA and CDR2 FQGNSA. The CDR3 sequence is CASSQRTDEQYF. CDR3 DNA sequence: TGTGCCAGCAGCCAGCGGACGGACGAGCAGTACTTC.

The chain uses TRBV4-3 and TRBJ2-5; 9 nucleotides agree with TRBD2. CDR1 is LGHNA, CDR2 YSLEER, per germline. V trimming: 0 bases; J trimming: 5 bases; junction bases outside the gene matches: 7. The CDR3 totals 16 residues. In DNA form, the CDR3 reads TGCGCCAGCAGCCAAGATGTGTCTAGCGGGGCTGAGACCCAGTACTTC. Amino acid sequence: CASSQDVSSGAETQYF.

The rearrangement joins TRBV7-8 to TRBJ1-6; D gene unclear. Between the trimmed V and J ends, which lost 6 bases and 4 bases, there was a span of 13 bases. This CDR3 has 15 amino acids. The germline gives CDR1 SGHVS, CDR2 FQNEAQ. This CDR3 reads CASSEGSGYNSPLHF. The CDR3 region has the DNA TGTGCCAGCAGTGAGGGCTCTGGGTATAATTCACCCCTCCACTTT.

The gene calls are TRBV27 and TRBJ2-1; D perhaps matches TRBD2 (6 bases). V lost 5 bases, J lost 10 bases, and 18 bases lay in between. Germline assignment: CDR1 MNHEY and CDR2 SMNVEV (reference sequence). This CDR3 spans 14 amino acids. The CDR3 loop is CASSRDLRMKEQFF. The CDR3 DNA sequence: TGTGCCAGCAGTCGGGACTTAAGAATGAAGGAGCAGTTCTTC.

The chain joins TRBV6-5 to TRBJ1-2; TRBD1 matches at 12 bases. Germline-derived CDR1 and CDR2 are MNHEY and SVGAGI. The CDR3 sequence is 15 residues long. V lost 0 bases, J lost 6 bases, and 2 bases stayed unmatched. CDR3: CASSYSGTGGDGYTF. The CDR3 DNA sequence: TGTGCCAGCAGTTACTCCGGGACAGGGGGCGATGGCTACACCTTC.

This chain links TRBV9 with TRBJ2-1, with 10 bases that match TRBD2. Germline V gene sequence: CDR1 SGDLS, CDR2 YYNGEE. The CDR3 contains 17 residues. V lost 1 base, J lost 4 bases, and 8 bases stayed unmatched. The CDR3, as DNA: TGTGCCAGCAGCGTAACGGGACTAGCGCTGGGGTACAATGAGCAGTTCTTC. Amino acids: CASSVTGLALGYNEQFF.

This rearrangement joins TRBV19 to TRBJ2-1, with 10 bases that match TRBD1. J was trimmed by 6 bases and V by 5 bases; bases with no gene match: 1. The CDR3 has 13 residues. Per the germline V gene, CDR1 is LNHDA and CDR2 is SQIVND (reference sequence). The CDR3 DNA is TGTGCCAGTAGTGGACAGGGGGGCAATGAGCAGTTCTTC. Encoded protein: CASSGQGGNEQFF.

The chain employs TRBV5-1 and TRBJ1-2, with D possibly matching TRBD1 (6 bases). Germline V lookup: CDR1 SGHRS, CDR2 YFSETQ. The V end was cut by 0 bases, the J end by 4 bases, with 10 bases between. The CDR3 runs to 14 residues. CDR3 coding DNA: TGCGCCAGCAGCTTGGGACAGGTCGTCTATGGCTACACCTTC. Translating it yields CASSLGQVVYGYTF.

The V call is TRBV5-1, the J call TRBJ2-3; TRBD2 aligns across 12 bases. Trimming took 0 bases from V and 5 from J; bases not matched to a gene: 1. The CDR3 length is 15 residues. Germline values: CDR1 SGHRS, CDR2 YFSETQ. CDR3: CASSLVLAGGDTQYF. DNA for the CDR3: TGCGCCAGCAGCTTGGTACTAGCGGGAGGAGATACGCAGTATTTT.

The rearrangement uses TRBV29-1 and TRBJ2-1; possible D gene TRBD2, 10 bases. Trimming stripped 4 bases from V and 0 bases from J, with 28 bases between. CDR1 is SQVTM and CDR2 is ANQGSEA in the germline V gene. The CDR3 has 20 amino acids. CDR3 region: CSVAPQGAGLAVSSYNEQFF. The CDR3 DNA is TGCAGCGTTGCCCCACAGGGGGCAGGACTAGCGGTTAGCTCCTACAATGAGCAGTTCTTC.

V and J are TRBV5-1 and TRBJ2-7; perhaps TRBD1 as D (5 bases). The V gene lost 0 bases and the J gene lost 2 bases, with 12 bases spanning the gap. The CDR3 sequence is 15 residues long. Per the germline V gene, CDR1 is SGHRS and CDR2 is YFSETQ. CDR3 loop: CASSLEGQQTYEQYF. Here the CDR3 DNA reads TGCGCCAGCAGCTTGGAGGGGCAGCAGACCTACGAGCAGTACTTC.

This clone was recorded a few times. This chain uses TRBV11-3 with TRBJ2-2; 11 nucleotides match TRBD2. V lost 5 bases and J lost 0; bases outside the gene matches: 2. There are 16 residues in the CDR3. The germline gives CDR1 SGHNT, CDR2 YENEEA. In nucleotides, the CDR3 is TGTGCCAGCAGCACTAGCGGGGGACCGAACACCGGGGAGCTGTTTTTT. This translates into CASSTSGGPNTGELFF.

V gene TRBV6-2 or TRBV6-3 combines with J gene TRBJ2-7, with 8 bases identical to TRBD2. The CDR3 runs to 16 residues. The trim removed 1 base at V and 3 bases at J, leaving 8 bases unmatched. Germline CDR1 MNHEY, CDR2 SVGEGT. CDR3 sequence: CASSYFRRGANYEQYF. The CDR3 DNA reads as TGTGCCAGCAGTTACTTCAGGCGGGGGGCAAACTACGAGCAGTACTTC.

This clone has more than one count but fewer than ten. V is TRBV7-2 and J is TRBJ2-7; 7 bases are a match to TRBD2. J gave up 0 bases and V 1 base, and 3 bases lay outside the gene matches. The CDR3 has 15 residues. The V gene's germline CDR1 is SGHTA and CDR2 FQGNSA. As DNA, the CDR3 is TGTGCCAGCAGCTTAGAGGGCGGGGGCTCCTACGAGCAGTACTTC. Encoded protein: CASSLEGGGSYEQYF.

This chain links TRBV5-6 with TRBJ2-3; D is possibly TRBD1 (5 bases). Trimming took off 5 bases at V and 6 bases at J, with 13 bases between the two ends. The CDR3 is 13 residues long. CDR1 and CDR2 (germline): SGHDT, YYEEEE. In DNA, the CDR3 is TGTGCCAGCAGATGGGGCAGTGGGGATACGCAGTATTTT. As protein: CASRWGSGDTQYF.

The chain combines TRBV10-3 with TRBJ1-1, with D unresolved. Germline loops: CDR1 ENHRY, CDR2 SYGVKD. The CDR3 consists of 14 residues. V dropped 3 bases and J dropped 1 base, with 9 bases sitting between them. CDR3 sequence: CAISENPRNTEAFF. The CDR3 DNA reads as TGTGCCATCAGTGAAAATCCGAGGAACACTGAAGCTTTCTTT.

This chain joins TRBV7-8 and TRBJ2-1, with D possibly being TRBD1 (6 bases). Germline CDR1 SGHVS, CDR2 FQNEAQ. CDR3 length: 14 amino acids. V lost 4 bases, J lost 6 bases, and 13 bases lay in between. CDR3 region: CASSSTGRGNEQFF. The CDR3 coding sequence is TGTGCCAGCAGCTCTACAGGGAGAGGCAATGAGCAGTTCTTC.

The rearrangement joins TRBV27 to TRBJ2-5, with 10 bases identical to TRBD1. V lost 7 bases to trimming and J lost 6 bases; unmatched junction nucleotides: 8. The length of the CDR3 is 14 residues. Germline loops: CDR1 MNHEY, CDR2 SMNVEV (reference sequence). CDR3 protein: CASIHDRGQQTQYF. The CDR3 coding sequence is TGTGCCAGCATCCACGACAGGGGGCAACAGACCCAGTACTTC.

V gene TRBV4-1 combines with J gene TRBJ1-4, with D unclear. CDR1 and CDR2 (germline): MGHRA, YSYEKL. The V gene lost 2 bases and the J gene lost 8 bases, with 15 bases spanning the gap. CDR3 size: 15 residues. This chain's CDR3 is CASSQFGVATEKLFF. CDR3 bases: TGCGCCAGCAGCCAATTCGGGGTGGCGACCGAAAAACTGTTTTTT.

The chain joins TRBV4-3 to TRBJ1-2; 9 bases fit TRBD1. CDR1 is LGHNA, CDR2 YSLEER, per germline. V was clipped by 0 bases and J by 4 bases; unmatched bases: 6. The CDR3 extends over 16 amino acids. CDR3 nucleotide sequence: TGCGCCAGCAGCCAAGAAGTTCGGGGACAGGGCTATGGCTACACCTTC. Amino acids: CASSQEVRGQGYGYTF.

This clone occurred a few times. This chain connects TRBV9 to TRBJ2-3; 9 bases map to TRBD2. After removal of 0 bases from V and 4 bases from J, the junction contained 3 bases not matched to a gene. CDR1 and CDR2 (germline): SGDLS, YYNGEE. This CDR3 contains 15 residues. Here the CDR3 DNA reads TGTGCCAGCAGCGTAGTAGCGGGAGTTGCAGATACGCAGTATTTT. Its protein is CASSVVAGVADTQYF.

V usage is TRBV6-5 and J usage is TRBJ2-1, with 7 bases aligning to TRBD1. CDR1 and CDR2 (germline): MNHEY, SVGAGI. CDR3 length: 16 residues. Trimming removed 4 bases from V and 5 bases from J; junction bases left unmatched: 11. CDR3 DNA sequence: TGTGCCAGCAGTTTCTACCGGGACAGAAAGGACAATGAGCAGTTCTTC. Translated, it gives CASSFYRDRKDNEQFF.

The V call is TRBV7-8, the J call TRBJ2-1; 9 positions agree with TRBD2. The V gene end was trimmed by 5 bases and the J gene end by 5 bases; junction bases not matched to a gene: 10. Germline V gives CDR1 SGHVS, CDR2 FQNEAQ. The CDR3 loop spans 16 amino acids. CDR3 bases: TGTGCCAGCAGCCGCCGGGGAAGCGGGGGGAACAATGAGCAGTTCTTC. Amino acids: CASSRRGSGGNNEQFF.

The chain employs TRBV7-2 and TRBJ1-2; D not resolved. Germline CDR1 reads SGHTA; CDR2 reads FQGNSA. The CDR3 has 15 amino acids. Trimming left V 1 base short and J 4 bases short, with 13 bases between. In DNA, the CDR3 is TGTGCCAGCAGCTTAGTTCTCGTCCGGAGCTATGGCTACACCTTC. Residues: CASSLVLVRSYGYTF.

The rearrangement uses TRBV11-3 and TRBJ2-3, with 10 nucleotides matching TRBD2. V gave up 0 bases and J gave up 4 bases; unmatched junction bases: 4. Germline CDR1 and CDR2: SGHNT and YENEEA. The CDR3 consists of 16 residues. The CDR3 region is CASSLDGGLAADTQYF. The CDR3 DNA is TGTGCCAGCAGCTTAGATGGAGGACTAGCGGCAGATACGCAGTATTTT.

The V and J genes are TRBV5-4 and TRBJ1-2, with 7 bases that match TRBD1. This CDR3 has 18 amino acids. The V segment lost 4 bases and the J segment 2 bases; nucleotides outside the gene matches: 17. Germline CDR1 is SGHNT and CDR2 is YYREEE (reference sequence). In DNA, the CDR3 is TGTGCCAGCAGCCCACCCACTTCAAGACAGGGATCCAACTATGGCTACACCTTC. Protein: CASSPPTSRQGSNYGYTF.

The CDR3: CASSSWTSGGDYNEQFF. The CDR3, as DNA: TGTGCCAGCAGCTCGTGGACTAGCGGGGGAGACTACAATGAGCAGTTCTTC. This chain connects TRBV11-2 to TRBJ2-1, with 13 positions matching TRBD2. The germline V gene encodes CDR1 SGHAT and CDR2 FQNNGV. CDR3 length: 17 residues. J lost 3 bases, V lost 4 bases, and 6 bases had no gene match.

This chain joins TRBV5-1 and TRBJ2-1; maybe TRBD2 (5 bases). The V end lost 1 base, the J end lost 3 bases, and 5 bases lay between the germline ends. This CDR3 comprises 13 residues. CDR1 SGHRS and CDR2 YFSETQ come from the germline V gene. CDR3 sequence: CASSLTSYNEQFF. CDR3 coding DNA: TGCGCCAGCAGCTTGACTAGCTACAATGAGCAGTTCTTC.